The T cell receptor (beta chain) under discussion was sequenced for a study of T cells in Graves' hyperthyroidism and ophthalmopathy. Study observations and caveats: It was a median about 6 months before onset that the model predicted ophthalmopathy.

The CDR3 regions of TCR beta were amplified from RNA transcripts. Using the HTBI primer set, a first-round RT-PCR was run on the TCR CDR3. TCRdb re-derived calls from the multiplex PCR reads in MiXCR, one entry per CDR3 protein. Among roughly 570,000 distinct CDR3 sequences listed, about 45% were seen once. At least ten counts were recorded for this clonotype. The antigen is not known. The length of the CDR3 is 16 residues. CDR1 is MGHRA, CDR2 YSYEKL, per germline. V trimming: 0 bases; J trimming: 10 bases; junction bases outside the gene matches: 13. Graves' hyperthyroidism was deemed stable given no ophthalmopathy progression within 18 months.

The source material was peripheral blood or thyroid tissue (not recorded which). The V and J genes are TRBV4-1 and TRBJ2-7; 9 bases map to TRBD2. This TCR was sampled from a woman between 18 and 29 years old with Graves' hyperthyroidism. The CDR3: CASSQDRGSGGLHQYF. The CDR3 bases are TGCGCCAGCAGCCAAGATCGAGGTAGCGGGGGCCTGCATCAGTACTTC.